The 19 T cell receptor beta chains below all came from one sample that was sequenced in a study of T cells in localized non-small cell lung cancer. TCRdb's copy holds only in-frame clones and misses some; the assay was immunoSEQ multiplex PCR. The table shows approximately 31,000 clones, with around 82% occurring only once. The sequencing here drew on peripheral blood, taken before any cancer treatment. The source of these receptors is a male donor aged 60 or older with stage II squamous cell lung carcinoma.

The V gene is TRBV7-8, the J gene TRBJ1-5; D call uncertain. V gave up 0 bases and J gave up 6 bases, with 15 bases separating them. Germline-derived CDR1 and CDR2 are SGHVS and FQNEAQ. The CDR3 is 16 residues long. The CDR3 spells CASSLARGDSGQPQHF. DNA for the CDR3: TGTGCCAGCAGCTTAGCGCGGGGAGACTCTGGTCAGCCCCAGCATTTT.

The chain recombines TRBV9 with TRBJ1-2, with D hard to call. This CDR3 has 14 residues. From germline, CDR1 is SGDLS and CDR2 YYNGEE. V was cut by 0 bases and J by 6 bases, with 12 bases left in between. The CDR3: CASSVGIGSNGYTF. CDR3 nucleotide sequence: TGTGCCAGCAGCGTAGGAATTGGATCGAATGGCTACACCTTC.

The chain is built from TRBV6-6 and TRBJ2-7; D might be TRBD1 (5 bases). V dropped 0 bases and J dropped 3 bases, with 6 bases sitting between them. The germline gives CDR1 MNHNY, CDR2 SVGAGI (reference sequence). This CDR3 spans 13 amino acids. The CDR3 reads CASSYSTDYEQYF. The CDR3 bases are TGTGCCAGCAGTTACTCGACAGACTACGAGCAGTACTTC.

The V call is TRBV9, the J call TRBJ2-5; 10 bases are a match to TRBD2. Germline CDR1 is SGDLS and CDR2 is YYNGEE. The CDR3 runs 15 residues. V shed 4 bases and J 5 bases; nucleotides not matched to a gene: 8. The CDR3 here is CASSKSGGAWETQYF. The CDR3 coding sequence is TGTGCCAGCAGCAAGAGCGGGGGGGCCTGGGAGACCCAGTACTTC. Together with reference TRBV9 and TRBJ2-5, the CDR3 gives the full variable domain: DSGVTQTPKHLITATGQRVTLRCSPRSGDLSVYWYQQSLDQGLQFLIQYYNGEERAKGNILERFSAQQFPDLHSELNLSSLELGDSALYFCASSKSGGAWETQYFGPGTRLLVL.

The chain couples TRBV16 to TRBJ1-2, with D maybe TRBD1 (5 bases). Trimming took 4 bases from V and 4 from J, leaving 7 bases between them. CDR3 length: 12 amino acids. Germline loops: CDR1 KGHSY, CDR2 FQNENV. The CDR3, as DNA: TGTGCCAGCAGCCCGGACACCTATGGCTACACCTTC. Translating it yields CASSPDTYGYTF.

This clone was seen more than once but under ten times. This sequence joins TRBV19 and TRBJ1-4, with 10 positions matching TRBD1. This CDR3 region has 16 residues. V shed 5 bases, J shed 4 bases, and the junction held 7 bases outside the gene matches. Germline assignment: CDR1 LNHDA and CDR2 SQIVND (reference sequence). The DNA for the CDR3 is TGTGCCAGTAGTTTGGGACAGGGGTTCGGTAATGAAAAACTGTTTTTT. Its translation is CASSLGQGFGNEKLFF.

V is TRBV30 and J is TRBJ2-7; D is unclear. The germline V gene encodes CDR1 GTSNPN and CDR2 SVGIG (reference sequence). The CDR3 contains 13 residues. V lost 5 bases to trimming and J lost 0 bases, with 11 bases between them. The CDR3 nucleotides are TGTGCCTGGGTAGGCACGGGCTCCTACGAGCAGTACTTC. This translates into CAWVGTGSYEQYF.

The sample holds one count of this clone. The chain employs TRBV6-5 and TRBJ2-3; 7 bases are shared with TRBD2. After removal of 5 bases from V and 8 bases from J, the junction contained 4 bases not matched to a gene. CDR3 size: 12 residues. The germline V gene has CDR1 MNHEY and CDR2 SVGAGI. The CDR3 here is CASSVSGGTQYF. DNA for the CDR3: TGTGCCAGCAGTGTCTCGGGAGGTACGCAGTATTTT.

The chain carries TRBV21-1 and TRBJ1-2; the table's D call, TRBD1, was not checked against the DNA. TRBV21-1 is a listed pseudogene. The CDR3 totals 14 residues. The CDR3 here is CASSKGQFNYGYTF. The CDR3 DNA sequence: TGTGCCAGCAGCAAAGGACAGTTTAACTATGGCTACACCTTC.

The chain carries TRBV6-5 and TRBJ2-5; perhaps TRBD2 as D (5 bases). CDR1 MNHEY and CDR2 SVGAGI come from the germline V gene. The CDR3 totals 12 residues. Deletions cut 4 bases from V and 5 bases from J, with 8 bases between. The CDR3 sequence is CASSSGEETQYF. The CDR3 bases are TGTGCCAGCAGTTCTGGGGAGGAGACCCAGTACTTC.

V is TRBV7-9 and J is TRBJ1-1; no clear D gene. Germline values: CDR1 SEHNR, CDR2 FQNEAQ (reference sequence). The CDR3 contains 15 residues. V lost 5 bases and J lost 2, with 15 bases in between. CDR3 region: CASSPSRRLNTEAFF. Here the CDR3 DNA reads TGTGCCAGCAGCCCTAGCCGACGGCTAAACACTGAAGCTTTCTTT.

This clone was detected a few times. The V gene is TRBV30, the J gene TRBJ2-5; 7 positions match TRBD1. With V trimmed by 0 bases and J by 7 bases, 8 bases remained unmatched. This CDR3 contains 14 residues. Per the germline V gene, CDR1 is GTSNPN and CDR2 is SVGIG (reference sequence). The CDR3 DNA is TGTGCCTGGAGTGTAACAGGGGCTCGGGGGACCCAGTACTTC. It specifies CAWSVTGARGTQYF.

V and J are TRBV30 and TRBJ2-7; a weak D match, TRBD2 (6 bases). The CDR3 loop spans 11 amino acids. Germline CDR1 reads GTSNPN; CDR2 reads SVGIG (reference sequence). V was trimmed by 3 bases and J by 6 bases, leaving 9 bases between them. The CDR3 sequence: CAWREGSEQYF. The CDR3 region has the DNA TGTGCCTGGAGGGAGGGATCCGAGCAGTACTTC.

The V call is TRBV5-6, the J call TRBJ1-2; the D is unclear. The length of the CDR3 is 15 residues. Germline V gene sequence: CDR1 SGHDT, CDR2 YYEEEE. With 4 bases removed from V and 3 bases from J, the gap between germline ends came to 16 bases. The DNA for the CDR3 is TGTGCCAGCAGCAACGCGGGAAGGGAGGACTATGGCTACACCTTC. Its translation: CASSNAGREDYGYTF.

The chain is built from TRBV7-6 and TRBJ2-1; the D is unclear. The CDR3 length is 12 residues. V was cut by 1 base and J by 10 bases, with 8 bases left in between. Per the germline V gene, CDR1 is SGHVS and CDR2 is FNYEAQ. The CDR3 sequence is CASSLGAVEQFF. For the CDR3, the DNA is TGTGCCAGCAGCTTAGGGGCTGTAGAGCAGTTCTTC.

The V gene is TRBV7-6, the J gene TRBJ2-1; 9 bases are a match to TRBD1. From germline, CDR1 is SGHVS and CDR2 FNYEAQ. V shed 4 bases and J 8 bases; nucleotides not matched to a gene: 9. CDR3 length: 15 residues. The CDR3 loop is CASSSGQGMRDEQFF. Here the CDR3 DNA reads TGTGCCAGCAGCTCGGGACAGGGAATGCGGGATGAGCAGTTCTTC.

A few counts support this clone. The V call is TRBV2, the J call TRBJ2-1; no clear D gene. The CDR3 is 12 residues long. V lost 4 bases, J lost 9 bases, and 10 bases lay in between. Germline lookup yields CDR1 SNHLY and CDR2 FYNNEI. The CDR3 sequence is CASSVIVPEQFF. The DNA for the CDR3 is TGTGCCAGCAGTGTGATAGTTCCTGAGCAGTTCTTC.

The chain recombines TRBV7-9 with TRBJ2-5, with D perhaps TRBD1 (6 bases). The CDR3 length is 14 residues. Germline assignment: CDR1 SEHNR and CDR2 FQNEAQ (reference sequence). V dropped 6 bases and J dropped 5 bases, with 16 bases sitting between them. CDR3 amino acids: CASSERGSGETQYF. The CDR3, as DNA: TGTGCCAGCAGTGAGAGGGGGTCGGGGGAGACCCAGTACTTC.

The chain is built from TRBV7-9 and TRBJ1-6; tentatively, D is TRBD1 (6 bases). In germline, CDR1 is SEHNR, CDR2 FQNEAQ (reference sequence). CDR3 length equals 18 residues. Trimming left V 5 bases short and J 0 bases short, with 17 bases between. The CDR3 loop is CASSPGTLPSSYNSPLHF. The CDR3 coding sequence is TGTGCCAGCAGCCCCGGGACACTACCGAGCTCCTATAATTCACCCCTCCACTTT.